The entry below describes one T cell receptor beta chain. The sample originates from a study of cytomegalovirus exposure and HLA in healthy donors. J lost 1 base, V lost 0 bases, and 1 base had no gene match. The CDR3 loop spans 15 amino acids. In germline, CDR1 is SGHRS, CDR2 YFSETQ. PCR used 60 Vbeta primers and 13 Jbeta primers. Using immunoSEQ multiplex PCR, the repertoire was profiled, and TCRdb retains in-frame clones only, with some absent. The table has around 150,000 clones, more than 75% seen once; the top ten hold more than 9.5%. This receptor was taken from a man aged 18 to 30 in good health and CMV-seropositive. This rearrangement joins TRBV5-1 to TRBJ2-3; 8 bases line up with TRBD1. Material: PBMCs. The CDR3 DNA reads TGCGCCAGCAGCTTGGTGGACAGGGGCACAGATACGCAGTATTTT. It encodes CASSLVDRGTDTQYF.